This entry features one T cell receptor beta chain sequence. Its antigen is currently unknown. The source of the sample is a study of T cell responses to AZD1222 COVID-19 vaccine. In the study overall: Pooled together were second doses at about 4 or about 12 weeks.

Study-level points and caveats: Donor demographics were predominantly white British with a female majority; clonal diversity may be underestimated. Reports indicate that nearly half of spike-specific TCRs are directed at unmutated variant regions.

CDR1 and CDR2 from the germline V gene are SGHDN and FVKESK. V gave up 0 bases and J gave up 8 bases, with 26 bases separating them. The CDR3 length is 20 residues. Sequencing was performed with immunoSEQ multiplex PCR; in TCRdb, only in-frame clones are kept and a portion is missing. Of 150,000 to 200,000 clones in the sample, about 92% are singletons; the top ten hold 1% to 1.5%. This sequence originates from an adult in good health. The specimen comprised peripheral blood, sampled on day 0 of AZD1222 vaccination. This chain uses TRBV14 with TRBJ1-6; D not resolved. As DNA, the CDR3 is TGTGCCAGCAGCCAAGAGGCTCCACAGTCGCACCCGAAGTTTGATTCACCCCTCCACTTT. Encoded protein: CASSQEAPQSHPKFDSPLHF.